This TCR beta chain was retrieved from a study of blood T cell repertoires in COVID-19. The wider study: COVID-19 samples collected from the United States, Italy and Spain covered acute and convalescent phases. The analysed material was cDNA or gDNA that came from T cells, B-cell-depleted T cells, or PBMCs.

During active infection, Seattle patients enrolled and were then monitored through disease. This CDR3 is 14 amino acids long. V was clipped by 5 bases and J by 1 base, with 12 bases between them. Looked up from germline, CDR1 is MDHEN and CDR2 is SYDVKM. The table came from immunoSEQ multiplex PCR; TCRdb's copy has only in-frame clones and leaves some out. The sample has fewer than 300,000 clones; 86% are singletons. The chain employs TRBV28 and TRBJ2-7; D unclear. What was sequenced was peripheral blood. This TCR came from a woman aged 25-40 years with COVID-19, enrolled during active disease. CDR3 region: CASSTPGRSYEQYF. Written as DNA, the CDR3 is TGTGCCAGCAGTACCCCCGGCAGGTCCTACGAGCAGTACTTC.